Shown below are 30 T cell receptor beta chains from a single sample sequenced in a study of T cells expressing NK-cell markers (dated by TCRdb to 2020 to 2022). The library was produced with 5' RACE. TCRdb shows the sequencer as Illumina HiSeq 2000. After TCRdb reprocessed the reads, each CDR3 protein sequence was kept as one row, without DNA. The record for this sample contains about 550,000 distinct CDR3 sequences. The ten most abundant clones make up around 3.3% of the sample. The sequencing input was blood T cells: a sorted CD56 or NKG2C T cell subset, CD4+ or CD8+ T cells, or bulk PBMC T cells (not recorded which). The receptors stem from a young man in good health. Donor details come from another sample of the same person, matched by shared clones.

The chain uses TRBV29-1 and TRBJ2-3; the TRBD2 assignment by TCRdb is unverifiable without DNA. In germline, CDR1 is SQVTM, CDR2 ANQGSEA. CDR3 size: 16 residues. The CDR3 is CSVEDGLAGITDTQYF.

The chain links TRBV10-3 to TRBJ1-5; lacking DNA, the TRBD1 call made by TCRdb goes unchecked. Germline loops: CDR1 ENHRY, CDR2 SYGVKD. CDR3 length: 13 amino acids. The CDR3 region is CAISEGTPQPQHF.

The chain carries TRBV4-2 and TRBJ1-5; the D call of TRBD1 rests on TCRdb alone, since no DNA is present to check it. Germline V gene sequence: CDR1 LGHNA, CDR2 YNFKEQ. The CDR3 is 15 residues long. CDR3 sequence reads: CASSQDRGSRWPQHF.

J is TRBJ2-1 and V is TRBV7-9; checking the TCRdb D call of TRBD2 is not possible without DNA. CDR3 size: 13 residues. Germline CDR1 SEHNR, CDR2 FQNEAQ (reference sequence). The chain's CDR3 is CASSFLGANEQFF.

The rearrangement links TRBV12-3 or TRBV12-4 to TRBJ2-7; TCRdb's assignment of TRBD1 cannot be checked, as there is no DNA. The CDR3 runs to 16 residues. The CDR3 region is CASSYGIGTGVNEQYF.

The chain recombines TRBV11-2 with TRBJ2-3; no DNA is available, so the TRBD1 call from TCRdb remains unchecked. The CDR3 covers 15 residues. Per germline, CDR1 SGHAT and CDR2 FQNNGV. The chain's CDR3 is CASTWGQGIPDTQYF.

The genes are TRBV6-1 and TRBJ1-6; lacking DNA, the TRBD1 call made by TCRdb goes unchecked. The CDR3 runs to 13 residues. The germline gives CDR1 MNHNS, CDR2 SASEGT. The CDR3 spells CASSATGLSPLHF.

The J gene is TRBJ2-1, the V gene TRBV10-1; as DNA is missing, the TRBD2 call by TCRdb cannot be tested. Looked up from germline, CDR1 is WNHNN and CDR2 is SYGVQD (reference sequence). There are 16 residues in the CDR3. This CDR3 reads CASSELTGLPYNEQFF.

The chain uses TRBV9 and TRBJ2-1; TCRdb selects TRBD1, and the lack of DNA leaves this call unchecked. CDR3 length equals 14 residues. Germline V CDR1 and CDR2: SGDLS, YYNGEE. The CDR3 spells CASSANQGLNEQFF. Full variable domain (rest looked up from reference TRBV9 and TRBJ2-1): DSGVTQTPKHLITATGQRVTLRCSPRSGDLSVYWYQQSLDQGLQFLIQYYNGEERAKGNILERFSAQQFPDLHSELNLSSLELGDSALYFCASSANQGLNEQFFGPGTRLTVL.

The chain uses TRBV18 and TRBJ2-5; TCRdb proposes TRBD1, but this gene call is untestable without DNA. Germline loops: CDR1 KGHSH, CDR2 LQKENI. This CDR3 region has 13 residues. CDR3: CASSAGRGETQYF.

This chain links TRBV6-2 or TRBV6-3 with TRBJ2-4. The CDR3 is 13 residues long. The V gene's germline CDR1 is MNHEY and CDR2 SVGEGT. CDR3 amino acids: CATGWGAKNIQYF.

The chain is built from TRBV25-1 and TRBJ2-3; the D call from TCRdb, TRBD1, cannot be confirmed without DNA. Germline V gives CDR1 MGHDK, CDR2 SYGVNS. The CDR3 extends over 15 amino acids. The CDR3 sequence: CASSGGTAPTDTQYF.

This chain uses TRBV4-1 with TRBJ2-5; as DNA is missing, the TRBD1 call by TCRdb cannot be tested. Looked up from germline, CDR1 is MGHRA and CDR2 is YSYEKL. The CDR3 extends over 16 amino acids. This CDR3 reads CASSQEQGALLETQYF.

The rearrangement joins TRBV5-1 to TRBJ1-1; TCRdb reports TRBD1, a call that lacks DNA to check it against. CDR3 length: 16 amino acids. From germline, CDR1 is SGHRS and CDR2 YFSETQ. The CDR3 protein is CASSSSGAGWSTEAFF.

This sequence joins TRBV6-2 or TRBV6-3 and TRBJ1-5; TCRdb's assignment of TRBD1 cannot be checked, as there is no DNA. This CDR3 comprises 12 residues. Germline V gives CDR1 MNHEY, CDR2 SVGEGT. CDR3 amino acids: CASKQGAEPQHF.

This chain links TRBV27 with TRBJ2-7; the TCRdb D gene call, TRBD2, has no DNA to confirm it. CDR3 length equals 16 residues. Germline V gene data show CDR1 as MNHEY and CDR2 as SMNVEV (reference sequence). The CDR3 sequence: CASSAYGTSGSYEQYF.

The rearrangement joins TRBV7-8 to TRBJ2-2; the D call of TRBD2 rests on TCRdb alone, since no DNA is present to check it. The CDR3 is 18 residues long. Germline loops: CDR1 SGHVS, CDR2 FQNEAQ. Here the CDR3 reads CASSFPRGRLVNTGELFF.

V usage is TRBV3-1 and J usage is TRBJ2-7. Per germline, CDR1 LGHDT and CDR2 YNNKEL (reference sequence). The CDR3 covers 16 residues. CDR3 amino acids: CASSQVVGSRSVEQYF.

The chain carries TRBV6-5 and TRBJ2-3; TCRdb lists TRBD1, though no DNA is available to test this call. The germline V gene encodes CDR1 MNHEY and CDR2 SVGAGI. The CDR3 is 16 amino acids. CDR3 loop: CASSSGNRGFTDTQYF.

This rearrangement joins TRBV5-1 to TRBJ2-5; the TCRdb D gene call, TRBD1, has no DNA to confirm it. The V gene's germline CDR1 is SGHRS and CDR2 YFSETQ. The CDR3 extends over 15 amino acids. The CDR3 sequence is CASSLGAELQETQYF.

The chain employs TRBV29-1 and TRBJ1-3. CDR1 is SQVTM, CDR2 ANQGSEA, per germline. CDR3 length: 17 residues. CDR3 region: CSVTATAQPFSGNTIYF.

The genes are TRBV4-1 and TRBJ2-5. CDR1 is MGHRA and CDR2 is YSYEKL in the germline V gene. The CDR3 has 17 amino acids. This CDR3 reads CASSQVFGGADQETQYF.

The rearrangement links TRBV2 to TRBJ2-3; without DNA, the TCRdb call of TRBD2 cannot be checked. The germline V gene encodes CDR1 SNHLY and CDR2 FYNNEI. The CDR3 has 15 amino acids. The CDR3 loop is CASSEPQRSTDTQYF.

The V call is TRBV20-1, the J call TRBJ2-4. Germline V gives CDR1 DFQATT, CDR2 SNEGSKA (reference sequence). The CDR3 has 15 amino acids. Here the CDR3 reads CSASRRALSKNIQYF.

The chain is built from TRBV4-1 and TRBJ2-1; with no DNA, the TCRdb D assignment of TRBD2 cannot be verified. The CDR3 length is 17 residues. Germline CDR1 and CDR2: MGHRA and YSYEKL. The CDR3 is CASSQVSGRALVNEQFF.

J is TRBJ1-2 and V is TRBV29-1; TCRdb outputs TRBD1, but without DNA this stays unchecked. The CDR3 sequence is 15 residues long. Per germline, CDR1 SQVTM and CDR2 ANQGSEA. The chain's CDR3 is CSALHLSGVNYGYTF.

V usage is TRBV11-2 and J usage is TRBJ1-1; TCRdb proposes TRBD1, but this gene call is untestable without DNA. Germline loops: CDR1 SGHAT, CDR2 FQNNGV. The CDR3 is 16 residues long. The CDR3 protein is CASSLVYRGRNTEAFF.

The V and J genes are TRBV12-3 or TRBV12-4 and TRBJ1-5. This CDR3 has 16 residues. The CDR3 spells CASSPLGGAVGQPQHF.

The chain couples TRBV20-1 to TRBJ1-2; as DNA is missing, the TRBD1 call by TCRdb cannot be tested. The CDR3 length is 15 residues. Germline V gene data show CDR1 as DFQATT and CDR2 as SNEGSKA (reference sequence). CDR3: CSPIETGHTNYGYTF.

The rearrangement joins TRBV29-1 to TRBJ2-1; without DNA, the TCRdb call of TRBD1 cannot be checked. CDR1 SQVTM and CDR2 ANQGSEA come from the germline V gene. The CDR3 spans 16 residues. CDR3 residues: CSVRVGGRGPYNEQFF.